Listed below are T cell receptor beta chains from one sample, sequenced in a study of cytomegalovirus exposure and HLA in healthy donors. Assay: immunoSEQ multiplex PCR; the TCRdb copy retains only in-frame clones and omits some. The sample includes about 60,000 clones, 85% to 95% seen only once; the top ten take about 6.5%. Sequencing was carried out using PBMCs. These TCRs come from a woman aged 18-29 years in good health and CMV-seropositive. CDR3s include the opening cysteine and the closing phenylalanine or tryptophan. D genes are given only for firm matches. Clone size, where shown, is once, few, many, or a class for clones that have expanded.

DNA: TGCGCCAGCAGCTTGGAGCGGGAACCCCAAGAGACCCAGTACTTC; CDR3: CASSLEREPQETQYF; size: -; V: TRBV5-1; J: TRBJ2-5; D: TRBD2
DNA: TGTGCCAGCAGCAAAGGGGGCTACGAGCAGTACTTC; CDR3: CASSKGGYEQYF; size: -; V: TRBV7-9; J: TRBJ2-7; D: -
DNA: TGCAGCGTTACCGGGCGGGACTACAATGAGCAGTTCTTC; CDR3: CSVTGRDYNEQFF; size: once; V: TRBV29-1; J: TRBJ2-1; D: -
DNA: TGTGCCAGCAGTGAACAGGTCAACGCCCAGCATTTT; CDR3: CASSEQVNAQHF; size: few; V: TRBV2; J: TRBJ1-5; D: -
DNA: TGTGCCAGCAGCCCGGGACAGAACACCGGGGAGCTGTTTTTT; CDR3: CASSPGQNTGELFF; size: -; V: TRBV9; J: TRBJ2-2; D: -
DNA: TGTGCCAGCAGCTTAGGGGATCCGCCGGACAGGAATGAAAAACTGTTTTTT; CDR3: CASSLGDPPDRNEKLFF; size: -; V: TRBV7-9; J: TRBJ1-4; D: TRBD1
DNA: TGTGCCAGCAGCCAAGATCCGGCGGGGGCCAACACCGGGGAGCTGTTTTTT; CDR3: CASSQDPAGANTGELFF; size: -; V: TRBV4-2; J: TRBJ2-2; D: -
DNA: TGTGCCAGCAGCGACTCAGGGGTAATCGGATACGAGCAGTACTTC; CDR3: CASSDSGVIGYEQYF; size: once; V: TRBV9; J: TRBJ2-7; D: -
DNA: TGTGCCAGCAGTTACTCCGGGACAGGGACTTATGGCTACACCTTC; CDR3: CASSYSGTGTYGYTF; size: -; V: TRBV6-5; J: TRBJ1-2; D: TRBD1
DNA: TGCAGTGCTAGCCCGGACACTGAAGCTTTCTTT; CDR3: CSASPDTEAFF; size: -; V: TRBV20-1; J: TRBJ1-1; D: -
DNA: TGTGCCAGCAGTTTATTCCCGATTACAGGGAGCCGGGGTGGCTACACCTTC; CDR3: CASSLFPITGSRGGYTF; size: -; V: TRBV28; J: TRBJ1-2; D: -
DNA: TGTGCCAGTAGTACCAGATCGACAGGGGGCGAGCAGTACTTC; CDR3: CASSTRSTGGEQYF; size: -; V: TRBV19; J: TRBJ2-7; D: TRBD1
DNA: TGCAGCGCTTACAGGGGCACTGAAGCTTTCTTT; CDR3: CSAYRGTEAFF; size: -; V: TRBV29-1; J: TRBJ1-1; D: TRBD1
DNA: TGCGCCAGCAGCCAGCAGGGGCGGGGGGCCTACGAGCAGTACTTC; CDR3: CASSQQGRGAYEQYF; size: -; V: TRBV4-1; J: TRBJ2-7; D: TRBD2
DNA: TGTGCCACCAGCAGAGATCCCACAGGGGGCACTCAGCCCCAGCATTTT; CDR3: CATSRDPTGGTQPQHF; size: -; V: TRBV15; J: TRBJ1-5; D: TRBD1
DNA: TGTGCCTGGAACGATTACGGGGACTTCACAGATACGCAGTATTTT; CDR3: CAWNDYGDFTDTQYF; size: -; V: TRBV30; J: TRBJ2-3; D: -
DNA: TGTGCCAGTAGAACAGGGGCAGGTAGCAATCAGCCCCAGCATTTT; CDR3: CASRTGAGSNQPQHF; size: once; V: TRBV19; J: TRBJ1-5; D: TRBD1
DNA: TGTGCCAGCAGCTTGGGCAGGGAAGGGCCCCAGCATTTT; CDR3: CASSLGREGPQHF; size: -; V: TRBV5-4; J: TRBJ1-5; D: -
DNA: TGTGCCAGCAGCTTCAACAGGGGAATCTCCTACGAGCAGTACTTC; CDR3: CASSFNRGISYEQYF; size: -; V: TRBV11-2; J: TRBJ2-7; D: TRBD1
DNA: TGTGCCATCAGTAGCGGGCTGACCTACGAGCAGTACTTC; CDR3: CAISSGLTYEQYF; size: -; V: TRBV10-3; J: TRBJ2-7; D: -
DNA: TGTGCCAGTTACCCGGGGAGAGGGGACTTTATGAACACTGAAGCTTTCTTT; CDR3: CASYPGRGDFMNTEAFF; size: -; V: TRBV19; J: TRBJ1-1; D: -
DNA: TGTGCCAGCAGCTTGGATTACAGTACCTCTGGAAACACCATATATTTT; CDR3: CASSLDYSTSGNTIYF; size: -; V: TRBV7-2; J: TRBJ1-3; D: -
DNA: TGCAGCGTCCCCGGGACTAGCGGAGCCATCACAGATACGCAGTATTTT; CDR3: CSVPGTSGAITDTQYF; size: -; V: TRBV29-1; J: TRBJ2-3; D: TRBD2
DNA: TGTGCCAGCAGTCTAGCGGGGACAGATACGCAGTATTTT; CDR3: CASSLAGTDTQYF; size: -; V: TRBV2; J: TRBJ2-3; D: TRBD2
DNA: TGCGCCAGCAGTACCGGGACAACGAACTATGGCTACACCTTC; CDR3: CASSTGTTNYGYTF; size: -; V: TRBV10-2; J: TRBJ1-2; D: -
DNA: TGTGCCAGCAGCCCTCAGGGTCCACCCCTCCACTTT; CDR3: CASSPQGPPLHF; size: -; V: TRBV6-5; J: TRBJ1-6; D: -
DNA: TGTGCCAGCACCAATCCGACTCTTCATGGCTACACCTTC; CDR3: CASTNPTLHGYTF; size: -; V: TRBV7-9; J: TRBJ1-2; D: -
DNA: TGTGCCAGCAGTCCCGGGTTTTGGCGGAACACTGAAGCTTTCTTT; CDR3: CASSPGFWRNTEAFF; size: once; V: TRBV28; J: TRBJ1-1; D: -
DNA: TGTGCCTGGGGGCCCGGCGGGGGCGCTATGGAAAAACTGTTTTTT; CDR3: CAWGPGGGAMEKLFF; size: -; V: TRBV30; J: TRBJ1-4; D: -
DNA: TGTGCCAGCAGGGGAGGGACAGGGACCTACGAGCAGTACTTC; CDR3: CASRGGTGTYEQYF; size: -; V: TRBV2; J: TRBJ2-7; D: TRBD1
DNA: TGCGCCAGCAGCCCAGGACTAGCTGGTCCAGATACGCAGTATTTT; CDR3: CASSPGLAGPDTQYF; size: -; V: TRBV5-1; J: TRBJ2-3; D: TRBD2
DNA: TGTGCCTGGAGTCGGGGACTAGCCCCCAATGAGCAGTTCTTC; CDR3: CAWSRGLAPNEQFF; size: -; V: TRBV30; J: TRBJ2-1; D: TRBD2
DNA: TGCGCCAGCAGCTTGGGGCAGGTCCGCTATAATTCACCCCTCCACTTT; CDR3: CASSLGQVRYNSPLHF; size: -; V: TRBV5-1; J: TRBJ1-6; D: -
DNA: TGTGCCAGCAGGGAAGGAGGGCTGAACACTGAAGCTTTCTTT; CDR3: CASREGGLNTEAFF; size: -; V: TRBV7-9; J: TRBJ1-1; D: -
DNA: TGTGCCAGCACCCGGGGAGAAAGCACAGATACGCAGTATTTT; CDR3: CASTRGESTDTQYF; size: -; V: TRBV6-5; J: TRBJ2-3; D: -
DNA: TGTGCCAGCTCACCACTCGGCGGTGGCACCGGGGAGCTGTTTTTT; CDR3: CASSPLGGGTGELFF; size: -; V: TRBV18; J: TRBJ2-2; D: -
DNA: TGTGCCAGCAGCTTGCTGGCATCTAACTATGGCTACACCTTC; CDR3: CASSLLASNYGYTF; size: once; V: TRBV5-5; J: TRBJ1-2; D: -
DNA: TGCGCCAGCAGCTTTAGCGGGAACCGAGGAGAGACCCAGTACTTC; CDR3: CASSFSGNRGETQYF; size: -; V: TRBV5-1; J: TRBJ2-5; D: TRBD2
DNA: TGTGCCAGCAGTGAGGCAGGGAGGAGCAATCAGCCCCAGCATTTT; CDR3: CASSEAGRSNQPQHF; size: once; V: TRBV2; J: TRBJ1-5; D: -
DNA: TGTGCCAGCAGCTATGGGACAGGGCAAGATCAGCCCCAGCATTTT; CDR3: CASSYGTGQDQPQHF; size: -; V: TRBV7-9; J: TRBJ1-5; D: TRBD1
DNA: TGCGCCAGCAGCTATAGGGACTCTCGGGGCAATGAGCAGTTCTTC; CDR3: CASSYRDSRGNEQFF; size: -; V: TRBV4-1; J: TRBJ2-1; D: -
DNA: TGTGCCAGCAGTGATCCGGGACAGGGTGTCGATCAGCCCCAGCATTTT; CDR3: CASSDPGQGVDQPQHF; size: -; V: TRBV2; J: TRBJ1-5; D: TRBD1
DNA: TGTGCCAGCAGTCGCGGACTAGCGGGCCGGGATACGCAGTATTTT; CDR3: CASSRGLAGRDTQYF; size: once; V: TRBV2; J: TRBJ2-3; D: TRBD2
DNA: TGTGCCAGCACCTCGACCGGGAGATGGACCCAGTACTTC; CDR3: CASTSTGRWTQYF; size: -; V: TRBV28; J: TRBJ2-5; D: -